The rows below give T cell receptor beta chains drawn from one sample of a study of blood T cell repertoires in COVID-19. Clones were sequenced by immunoSEQ multiplex PCR, and TCRdb holds only the in-frame ones, with some missing. The table lists 130,000 or so clones, roughly 79% of them singletons. The sequencing sample was made of peripheral blood. All receptors come from a human donor in a cohort sampled during active COVID-19. Both conserved end residues are part of each CDR3. D genes are given only for firm matches. A clone size is listed for some rows: how often the clone was seen (once, few, many), or a class if it is expanded.

v_gene	j_gene	d_gene	abundance	CDR3aa	CDR3nt
TRBV15	TRBJ1-3	-	-	CATSKGGSSGNTIYF	TGTGCCACCAGCAAGGGTGGGAGCTCTGGAAACACCATATATTTT
TRBV7-6	TRBJ2-5	-	-	CASSLAPNSETQYF	TGTGCCAGCAGCTTAGCGCCGAATAGCGAGACCCAGTACTTC
TRBV28	TRBJ2-7	-	-	CASSLPSYEQYF	TGTGCCAGCAGCCTGCCGAGTTACGAGCAGTACTTC
TRBV7-3	TRBJ2-1	-	-	CASSSSSSGDYNEQFF	TGTGCCAGCAGCTCCTCTTCAAGCGGAGATTACAATGAGCAGTTCTTC
TRBV15	TRBJ1-5	TRBD1	once	CATGIPGQGDGHQPQHF	TGTGCCACCGGCATCCCGGGACAGGGGGATGGGCATCAGCCCCAGCATTTT
TRBV28	TRBJ2-5	TRBD1	-	CASQTGGEGETQYF	TGTGCCAGCCAGACAGGGGGAGAGGGGGAGACCCAGTACTTC
TRBV9	TRBJ2-2	TRBD2	-	CASASRMVDGGSRTGELFF	TGTGCCAGCGCCAGCCGAATGGTTGACGGGGGGTCCCGAACCGGGGAGCTGTTTTTT
TRBV5-5	TRBJ2-5	-	-	CASSPGGGSETQYF	TGTGCCAGCAGCCCCGGAGGGGGCAGCGAGACCCAGTACTTC
TRBV24-1	TRBJ2-1	-	-	CATSDLSPYNEQFF	TGTGCCACCAGTGATTTAAGCCCCTACAATGAGCAGTTCTTC
TRBV7-8	TRBJ1-4	TRBD1	-	CASSGKGQTNEKLFF	TGTGCCAGCAGCGGGAAGGGACAGACTAATGAAAAACTGTTTTTT
TRBV6-1	TRBJ1-1	-	-	CASSSTGNTEAFF	TGTGCCAGCAGTTCAACAGGAAACACTGAAGCTTTCTTT
TRBV18	TRBJ2-5	-	once	CASSPNSQETQYF	TGTGCCAGCTCACCAAATTCACAAGAGACCCAGTACTTC
TRBV18	TRBJ2-7	TRBD1	-	CASSPATGDTEQYF	TGTGCCAGCTCACCAGCCACAGGGGATACCGAGCAGTACTTC
TRBV7-2	TRBJ2-2	-	-	CASSFTRTGELFF	TGTGCCAGCAGCTTTACGAGGACCGGGGAGCTGTTTTTT
TRBV4-3	TRBJ1-2	TRBD1	-	CASSQVRGGPYGYTF	TGCGCCAGCAGCCAAGTTCGAGGGGGCCCCTATGGCTACACCTTC
TRBV7-9	TRBJ2-7	-	-	CASSPVGGSYEQYF	TGTGCCAGCAGCCCCGTGGGGGGTTCCTACGAGCAGTACTTC
TRBV6-2/TRBV6-3	TRBJ2-7	-	-	CASSYSDRDTEQYF	TGTGCCAGCAGTTACTCGGACCGGGACACTGAGCAGTACTTC
TRBV5-1	TRBJ2-5	TRBD2	-	CASSMEAGVWETQYF	TGCGCCAGCAGCATGGAAGCGGGAGTATGGGAGACCCAGTACTTC
TRBV10-3	TRBJ1-2	-	-	CAITSRQNYGYTF	TGTGCCATCACCAGTCGACAGAACTATGGCTACACCTTC
TRBV9	TRBJ1-6	TRBD1	-	CASSVEGQGNSPLHF	TGTGCCAGCAGCGTCGAGGGACAGGGGAATTCACCCCTCCACTTT
TRBV27	TRBJ1-2	-	-	CASSFNPTASLLYGYTF	TGTGCCAGCAGTTTTAACCCAACAGCTTCCCTATTATATGGCTACACCTTC
TRBV19	TRBJ2-1	TRBD2	once	CASSIGEVGGYNEQFF	TGTGCCAGTAGTATAGGAGAGGTGGGGGGGTACAATGAGCAGTTCTTC